This T cell receptor beta chain comes out of a study of blood T cell repertoires in COVID-19 (dated by TCRdb to about 2020). A note on the overall study: Samples covering the acute and convalescent phases of COVID-19 were provided by collaborators in the United States, Italy and Spain. Where HLA class I and class II types were available, the types were taken from metadata supplied by the sample provider, not from assay-based typing. Subjects who had been exposed to COVID-19, were actively infected with it, or had recovered from it provided the deeply sampled blood TCRbeta repertoires that made up the dataset. The repertoires were made available in a free public database intended to serve as a resource for research on the immune response to SARS-CoV-2. The material from the prospective study consisted of cDNA or gDNA derived from T cells, B-cell-depleted T cells, or PBMCs. The samples were drawn from two sources: the first 160 participants of the ongoing ImmuneRACE study, and 950 to 1,500 subjects contributed by 6 global collaborators. A de-identified subject ID, COVID-19 status, age in years and sex were almost always included in the sample metadata. Broad study findings and their caveats: The amount of clinical and demographic metadata varied by source and participant and was provided uncurated.

The immunoSEQ Assay, a bias-controlled multiplex PCR, was used to amplify TCRbeta CDR3 regions from genomic DNA. From the authors' description of their analysis: The number of nucleated cells in each sample was estimated from the amplification of reference gene primers within the assay. Sequence reads were collapsed and filtered to measure the absolute abundance of every unique TCRbeta CDR3 rearrangement. For each sample, productive Simpson clonality was calculated as the square root of Simpson's diversity index across productive rearrangements. Sourced from immuneACCESS, this table was stored by TCRdb with only in-frame sequences that have V and J called. A share of the clones is absent; for the studies checked, an unresolved V gene accounts for under half, and the remainder has no known explanation. V, J and clone size are those of that table, while D and trimming were read from the DNA. Here the sample has about 97,000 clones; about 83% occur a single time. The top ten constitute 15% of the sample.

Collaborating institutions collected whole blood in K2EDTA tubes following their own protocols. For TCRbeta analysis, collaborators shipped samples in one of three forms: frozen whole blood, isolated PBMCs, or DNA extracted from either of those sample types. The CDR3 covers 16 residues, taking in both the cysteine and the phenylalanine. Only the CDR3 part of the read is kept: 48 bases, read in frame from the first base. According to the germline V gene, CDR1 reads SGHRS and CDR2 reads YFSETQ. V trim: 1 base; J trim: 5 bases; unmatched bases: 8. This clone was seen just once. The specificity of this receptor is unknown. Base qualities are missing; no much larger clone stands one base away.

The sample comprised peripheral blood. The chain couples TRBV5-1 to TRBJ2-7, and TRBD2 matches 11 of the central bases. This clonotype was sampled from a human donor in a cohort sampled during active COVID-19. Here is the DNA: TGCGCCAGCAGCTTGAGTCTCCTAGCGGGGGGAGACGAGCAGTACTTC. The encoded protein is CASSLSLLAGGDEQYF.